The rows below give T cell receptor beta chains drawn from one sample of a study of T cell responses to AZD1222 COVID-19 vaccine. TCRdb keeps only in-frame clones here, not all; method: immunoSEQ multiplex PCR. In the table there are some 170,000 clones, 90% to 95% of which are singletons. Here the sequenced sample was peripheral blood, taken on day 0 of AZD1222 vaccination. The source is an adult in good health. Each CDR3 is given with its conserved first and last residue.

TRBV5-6,CASSPTYRGIDTEAFF
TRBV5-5,CASSLVEGDRGYGYTF
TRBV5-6,CASSLGGFRRLGYGYTF
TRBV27,CASSDSPYGYTF
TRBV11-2,CASSLGANQPQHF
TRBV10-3,CAISKSRERASSYNEQFF
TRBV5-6,CASSHGTSGQETQYF
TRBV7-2,CASSFWDFSNQPQHF
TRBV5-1,CASSLQGDTEAFF
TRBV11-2,CASSPRLAGDLEQYF
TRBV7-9,CASTGGDPNSPLHF
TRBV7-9,CASSLFGAKVWNEQFF
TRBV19,CASSIAPGLYEQYF
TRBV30,CAWTSGQSYEQYF
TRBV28,CASSSARGTGDQNIQYF
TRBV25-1,CASSKRWAGGEKLFF
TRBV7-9,CASSLDNGLSYNEQFF
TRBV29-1,CSVGTGRTEAFF
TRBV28,CASSLPRSSSTDTQYF
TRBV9,CASSVGLAGGREQYF
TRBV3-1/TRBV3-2,CASSPPGAEAEAFF
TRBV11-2,CASSLERSNYGYTF